The next 11 T cell receptor beta chains were all read from a single sample in a study of blood T cell repertoires in COVID-19. Profiled with immunoSEQ multiplex PCR; TCRdb holds only in-frame clones, not every one. The sample has 110,000 or so clones; about 88% are singletons. The sequencing sample was made of peripheral blood. These receptors originate from a human donor in a cohort sampled during active COVID-19.

About this clone: One end of the junction is discordant with germline, which a read error may explain. J is TRBJ1-1 and V is TRBV28; D perhaps matches TRBD1 (6 bases). The CDR3 is 19 amino acids. In germline, CDR1 is MDHEN, CDR2 SYDVKM. CDR3 sequence reads: CASSLSNPRGGDLNTEAFF. Here the CDR3 DNA reads TGTGCCAGCAGCTTATCGAACCCCCGAGGGGGGGACCTAAACACTGAAGCTTTCTTT.

This chain links TRBV7-2 with TRBJ2-1; D might be TRBD1 (6 bases). Per the germline V gene, CDR1 is SGHTA and CDR2 is FQGNSA. CDR3 size: 14 residues. Trimming removed 1 base at V and 7 bases at J, with 11 bases between. In DNA form, the CDR3 reads TGTGCCAGCAGCTTAGGGTTCAGGGGAAATGAGCAGTTCTTC. Protein: CASSLGFRGNEQFF.

This chain links TRBV7-3 with TRBJ2-1, with D hard to call. CDR1 is SGHTA and CDR2 is FQGTGA in the germline V gene. The CDR3 spans 12 residues. V lost 4 bases, J lost 4 bases, and 5 bases lay in between. The CDR3 spells CASSSNYNEQFF. DNA for the CDR3: TGTGCCAGCAGCTCAAATTACAATGAGCAGTTCTTC.

This chain links TRBV2 with TRBJ2-5; D is uncertain. CDR1 and CDR2 from the germline V gene are SNHLY and FYNNEI. V was trimmed by 6 bases and J by 5 bases, leaving 13 bases between them. This CDR3 has 13 residues. This chain's CDR3 is CASRIGSAETQYF. Written as DNA, the CDR3 is TGTGCCAGCAGGATTGGCAGCGCGGAGACCCAGTACTTC. Full variable domain (missing parts from reference TRBV2 and TRBJ2-5): EPEVTQTPSHQVTQMGQEVILRCVPISNHLYFYWYRQILGQKVEFLVSFYNNEISEKSEIFDDQFSVERPDGSNFTLKIRSTKLEDSAMYFCASRIGSAETQYFGPGTRLLVL.

The genes are TRBV12-5 and TRBJ1-1; D gene unclear. The germline gives CDR1 LGHNT, CDR2 FRNRAP. The CDR3 has 15 amino acids. V lost 0 bases and J lost 1, with 9 bases in between. Here the CDR3 reads CASGLVVRGNTEAFF. CDR3 nucleotide sequence: TGTGCTAGTGGTTTGGTAGTGCGGGGGAACACTGAAGCTTTCTTT.

The chain couples TRBV27 to TRBJ2-7; 8 bases agree with TRBD2. Germline V gives CDR1 MNHEY, CDR2 SMNVEV (reference sequence). With V trimmed by 3 bases and J by 9 bases, 7 bases remained unmatched. The CDR3 has 13 amino acids. The CDR3 DNA reads TGTGCCAGCAGTTTTAGCGGGGATTCGGGGCAGTACTTC. Its translation is CASSFSGDSGQYF.

V and J are TRBV11-2 and TRBJ2-3, with 7 bases identical to TRBD2. Germline V CDR1 and CDR2: SGHAT, FQNNGV. J lost 8 bases, V lost 8 bases, and 4 bases had no gene match. The CDR3 has 11 amino acids. CDR3 DNA sequence: TGTGCCAGCTCGGGGGGAAGTACGCAGTATTTT. Translated, it gives CASSGGSTQYF.

This sequence joins TRBV7-3 and TRBJ1-1, with D hard to call. The CDR3 is 15 amino acids. Trimming stripped 5 bases from V and 8 bases from J, with 21 bases between. The germline CDR1 and CDR2 sequences are SGHTA and FQGTGA. The CDR3 sequence is CASSLAGDTGGEAFF. CDR3 coding DNA: TGTGCCAGCAGCCTCGCGGGAGACACCGGTGGCGAAGCTTTCTTT.

This clone was recorded once. The chain joins TRBV19 to TRBJ1-3; 9 bases align to TRBD1. The germline V gene has CDR1 LNHDA and CDR2 SQIVND (reference sequence). CDR3 size: 16 residues. V trimming: 5 bases; J trimming: 4 bases; junction bases outside the gene matches: 9. Written as DNA, the CDR3 is TGTGCCAGTAGTTCCCTCGGAGGGACAGGGGGAAACACCATATATTTT. Protein sequence: CASSSLGGTGGNTIYF.

The chain uses TRBV6-5 and TRBJ1-4; TRBD1 matches at 7 bases. Germline trimming cut 2 bases from V and 7 bases from J; bases unmatched to any gene: 10. The germline gives CDR1 MNHEY, CDR2 SVGAGI. This CDR3 spans 16 amino acids. CDR3 in amino acids: CASSYRMTGKGEKLFF. CDR3 coding DNA: TGTGCCAGCAGTTACCGAATGACAGGGAAAGGTGAAAAACTGTTTTTT.

J is TRBJ2-7 and V is TRBV6-5; 8 bases align to TRBD1. After removal of 2 bases from V and 3 bases from J, the junction contained 3 bases not matched to a gene. The CDR3 runs 14 residues. The germline V gene has CDR1 MNHEY and CDR2 SVGAGI. The CDR3 sequence is CASSYGTGRYEQYF. Written as DNA, the CDR3 is TGTGCCAGCAGTTACGGGACAGGTCGCTACGAGCAGTACTTC.